This T cell receptor (beta chain) was profiled in a study of precursors of human CD4 cytotoxic T cells (dated by TCRdb to 2017 to 2018). Regarding the complete study: In total, 14 donors contributed CD4+ memory subsets to the bulk TCR-seq analysis. TCR-seq analysis of 12 to 15 donors yielded TCRalpha and TCRbeta chain sequences (table S7).

This clonotype is identified as large (0.1 to 1%). No antigen is known for it. Base qualities were left out, and no much larger clone turns up one base away. Points the paper makes about the study in general: A bigger share of IL-7Rhigh TEMRA clonotypes consisted of expanded effector clonotypes than was the case for TEM or TCM clonotypes. According to the authors, an observational design in humans cannot definitively determine the direction of differentiation between precursor and effector cells. Compared with TCM and TEM subsets, the IL-7Rhigh and IL-7R- TEMRA subsets had more restricted TCR repertoires, with lower diversity and more expanded clonotypes. Only about 95% of the 14 donors were included in some bulk TCR-seq comparisons, suggesting that not every subset was available for every donor.

TCRdb names Illumina MiSeq as the instrument used. Per the source publication's procedure: The Shannon-Wiener index, computed in VDJtools, was used to measure repertoire diversity. Expanded TCRbeta clonotypes were defined as those with a clonotype frequency of at least 3. TCRdb applied fastp at Q25 and MiXCR to the public reads, then kept only in-frame beta chains. Rows with one shared CDR3 protein collapse into an entry with the most common genes and DNA. In this record, the V and J calls reflect TCRdb's handling and not the investigators' own analysis. Across this sample there are 390 or so distinct CDR3 sequences, with roughly a fifth seen only once. The top ten constitute 17% of the sample. Inclusive of the bounding cysteine and phenylalanine, the CDR3 is 15 residues long. Only the CDR3 portion is preserved as DNA: 45 bases, with reading frame beginning at the first base. In the germline V gene (reference sequence), CDR1 corresponds to SEHNR and CDR2 to FQNEAQ. V sheds 4 bases and J sheds 2 bases, leaving 12 bases between their ends.

To test for a precursor-effector relationship among CD4 cytotoxic T cells, four sorted CD4+ memory subsets (TCM, TEM, IL-7Rhigh TEMRA, IL-7R- TEMRA) underwent bulk UMI-based TCR sequencing. Cells were obtained from peripheral blood mononuclear cells isolated from human blood. The receptor was derived from a human donor in good health. In this chain, TRBV7-9 is recombined with TRBJ2-1; 6 matching bases give a weak D call of TRBD1. Sequencing used memory CD4+ T cells from blood (PBMCs). The nucleotide sequence is TGTGCCAGCAGCTCCACAGGGTTCGCCTACAATGAGCAGTTCTTC. Its protein is CASSSTGFAYNEQFF.